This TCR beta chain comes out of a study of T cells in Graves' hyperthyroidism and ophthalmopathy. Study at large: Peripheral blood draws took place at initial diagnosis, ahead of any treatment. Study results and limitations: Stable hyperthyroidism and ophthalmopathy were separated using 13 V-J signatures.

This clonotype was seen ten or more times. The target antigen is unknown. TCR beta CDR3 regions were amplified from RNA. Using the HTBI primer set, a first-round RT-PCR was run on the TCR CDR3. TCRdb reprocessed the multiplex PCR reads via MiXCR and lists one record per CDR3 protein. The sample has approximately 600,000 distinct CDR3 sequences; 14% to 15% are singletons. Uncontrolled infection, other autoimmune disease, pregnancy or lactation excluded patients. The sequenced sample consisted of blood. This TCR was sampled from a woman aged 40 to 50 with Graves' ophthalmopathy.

This chain's CDR3 is CSARDIAGGMETQYF. Here the CDR3 DNA reads TGCAGTGCTAGAGATATAGCGGGAGGGATGGAGACCCAGTACTTC. V and J are TRBV20-1 and TRBJ2-5; 11 bases align to TRBD2. The CDR3 consists of 15 residues. V was clipped by 0 bases and J by 5 bases; unmatched bases: 5. Germline values: CDR1 DFQATT, CDR2 SNEGSKA (reference sequence).